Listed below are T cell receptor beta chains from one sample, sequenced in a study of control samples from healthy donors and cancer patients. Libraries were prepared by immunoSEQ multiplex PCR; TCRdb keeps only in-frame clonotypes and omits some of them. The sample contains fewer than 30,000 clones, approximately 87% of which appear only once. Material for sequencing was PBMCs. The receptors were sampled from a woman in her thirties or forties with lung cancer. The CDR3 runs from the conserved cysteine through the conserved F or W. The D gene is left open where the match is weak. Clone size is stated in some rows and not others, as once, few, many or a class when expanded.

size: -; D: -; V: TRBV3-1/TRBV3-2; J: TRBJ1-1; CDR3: CASSLRTANTEAFF; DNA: TGTGCCAGCAGCCTGCGGACAGCGAACACTGAAGCTTTCTTT
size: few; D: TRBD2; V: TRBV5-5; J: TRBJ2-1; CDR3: CASSPDLLAGGLNEQFF; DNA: TGTGCCAGCAGCCCAGACCTATTAGCGGGGGGGCTTAATGAGCAGTTCTTC
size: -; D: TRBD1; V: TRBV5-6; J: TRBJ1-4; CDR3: CASSWNTGGIVREKLFF; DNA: TGTGCCAGCAGCTGGAACACAGGGGGGATCGTAAGGGAAAAACTGTTTTTT
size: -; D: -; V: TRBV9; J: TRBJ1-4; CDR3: CASSVEAGSAANEKLFF; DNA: TGTGCCAGCAGCGTAGAGGCAGGGTCAGCGGCTAATGAAAAACTGTTTTTT
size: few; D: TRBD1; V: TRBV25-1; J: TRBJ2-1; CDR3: CASSGQGTHNEQFF; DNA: TGTGCCAGCAGTGGACAGGGGACCCACAATGAGCAGTTCTTC
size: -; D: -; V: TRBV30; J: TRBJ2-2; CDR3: CALQGRAGELFF; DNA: TGTGCCTTACAGGGGAGGGCCGGGGAGCTGTTTTTT
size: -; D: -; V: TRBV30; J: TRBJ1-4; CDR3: CAWSVPEWSEKLFF; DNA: TGTGCCTGGAGTGTACCCGAGTGGAGTGAAAAACTGTTTTTT
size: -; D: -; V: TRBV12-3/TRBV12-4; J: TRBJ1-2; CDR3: CASSWTFYGYTF; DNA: TGTGCCAGCAGCTGGACATTTTATGGCTACACCTTC
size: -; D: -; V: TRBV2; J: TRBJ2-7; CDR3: CASRSSYEQYF; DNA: TGTGCCAGCAGGAGCTCCTACGAGCAGTACTTC
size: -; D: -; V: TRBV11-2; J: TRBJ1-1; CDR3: CASSFNSANTEAFF; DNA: TGTGCCAGCAGCTTTAACTCAGCGAACACTGAAGCTTTCTTT
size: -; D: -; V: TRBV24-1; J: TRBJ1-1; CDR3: CATRTRGGTEAFF; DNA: TGTGCCACCAGGACCAGGGGAGGCACTGAAGCTTTCTTT
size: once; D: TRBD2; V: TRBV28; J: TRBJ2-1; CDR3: CASSLAGGRVEQFF; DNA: TGTGCCAGCAGTTTAGCGGGGGGGCGGGTTGAGCAGTTCTTC
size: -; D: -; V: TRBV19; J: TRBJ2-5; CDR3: CASSISPGGGEQETQYF; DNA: TGTGCCAGTAGTATAAGTCCCGGGGGAGGAGAACAAGAGACCCAGTACTTC
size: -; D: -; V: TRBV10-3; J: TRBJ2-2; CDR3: CAIRRDGEELFF; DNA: TGTGCCATCAGGCGAGACGGGGAAGAGCTGTTTTTT
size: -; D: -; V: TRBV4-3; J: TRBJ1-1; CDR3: CASSQVWGSGGLGTEAFF; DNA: TGCGCCAGCAGCCAAGTTTGGGGCTCGGGGGGTTTAGGCACTGAAGCTTTCTTT
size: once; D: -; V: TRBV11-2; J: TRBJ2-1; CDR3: CAIPQGPNEQFF; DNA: TGTGCCATCCCACAGGGCCCCAATGAGCAGTTCTTC
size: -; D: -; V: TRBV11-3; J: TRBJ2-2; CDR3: CASSPDSYTGELFF; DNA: TGTGCCAGCAGCCCCGACAGCTACACCGGGGAGCTGTTTTTT
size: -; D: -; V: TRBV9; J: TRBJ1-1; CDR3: CASSAPSENTEAFF; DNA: TGTGCCAGCAGCGCCCCTTCGGAGAACACTGAAGCTTTCTTT
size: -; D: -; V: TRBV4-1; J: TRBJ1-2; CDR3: CASSQSPRTGNGYTF; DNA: TGCGCCAGCAGCCAATCCCCCCGGACTGGGAATGGCTACACCTTC
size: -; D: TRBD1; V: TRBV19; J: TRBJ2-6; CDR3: CASSIGQGVPGANVLTF; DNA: TGTGCCAGTAGTATTGGTCAGGGGGTCCCTGGGGCCAACGTCCTGACTTTC
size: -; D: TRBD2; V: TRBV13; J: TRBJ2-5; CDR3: CASSLIAGEAQYF; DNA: TGTGCCAGCAGCTTAATAGCGGGGGAGGCCCAGTACTTC
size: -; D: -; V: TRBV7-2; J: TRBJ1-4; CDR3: CASSLGDATNEKLFF; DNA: TGTGCCAGCAGCCTCGGGGATGCAACTAATGAAAAACTGTTTTTT